The 6 T cell receptor beta chains below were found in one sample sequenced in a study of T-cell reconstitution after alpha-beta-depleted transplantation in children. This sample's TCRbeta library carried unique molecular identifier barcodes. TCRdb re-derived calls from the PCR reads in MiXCR, one entry per CDR3 protein. This table holds nearly 400,000 distinct CDR3 sequences, roughly 22% found once. This sample comprised PBMCs from the stem cell graft donor, obtained from the stem cell graft. Receptors were obtained from a human donor who donated a stem cell graft to a child with acute myeloid leukemia.

This clonotype has just a few counts. This chain links TRBV11-3 with TRBJ2-1, with a weak D call TRBD2 (6 bases). Trimming shortened V by 5 bases and J by 0 bases, and 17 bases separated the two germline ends. Germline CDR1 SGHNT, CDR2 YENEEA. The CDR3 sequence is 17 residues long. This chain's CDR3 is CASSPGRRTSSYNEQFF. CDR3 DNA: TGTGCCAGCAGCCCAGGGAGGAGGACCAGCTCCTACAATGAGCAGTTCTTC.

CDR3 coding DNA: TGTGCCAGCTCGAAAGAGACAGGGGTTGATAATTCACCCCTCCACTTT. Protein: CASSKETGVDNSPLHF. The chain couples TRBV2 to TRBJ1-6; 8 bases are a match to TRBD1. The V and J ends lost 8 bases and 5 bases, in that order; junction bases with no gene match: 11. CDR1 is SNHLY, CDR2 FYNNEI, per germline. CDR3 length equals 16 residues.

V gene TRBV9 combines with J gene TRBJ2-7; D not certain. The CDR3 consists of 16 residues. V gave up 0 bases and J gave up 0 bases, with 13 bases separating them. In germline, CDR1 is SGDLS, CDR2 YYNGEE. CDR3 nucleotides: TGTGCCAGCAGCGTAGTCCCCTCAGCGACCTCCTACGAGCAGTACTTC. Translation gives CASSVVPSATSYEQYF.

This clonotype has just a few counts. The chain has TRBV4-3 and TRBJ2-7; possible D gene TRBD2, 6 bases. CDR3 length equals 15 residues. Germline V CDR1 and CDR2: LGHNA, YSLEER. V was cut by 3 bases and J by 6 bases, with 18 bases left in between. CDR3: CASSQRPSGGGEQYF. CDR3 sequence (DNA): TGCGCCAGCAGCCAGAGGCCATCCGGGGGAGGCGAGCAGTACTTC.

Ten or more counts support this clonotype. The rearrangement joins TRBV12-3 or TRBV12-4 to TRBJ2-7; 7 bases agree with TRBD2. The V segment lost 2 bases and the J segment 6 bases; nucleotides outside the gene matches: 4. This CDR3 has 13 amino acids. CDR3 bases: TGTGCCAGCAGTTTATGGGGAGGGGCCGAGCAGTACTTC. It is translated as CASSLWGGAEQYF.

The chain links TRBV28 to TRBJ2-7, with D tentatively TRBD1 (6 bases). CDR1 and CDR2 from the germline V gene are MDHEN and SYDVKM. The CDR3 runs to 13 residues. V lost 9 bases, J lost 2 bases, and 14 bases lay in between. The CDR3: CARGDGTPYEQYF. Here the CDR3 DNA reads TGTGCCAGGGGGGACGGGACACCCTACGAGCAGTACTTC.